The rows below give T cell receptor beta chains drawn from one sample of a study of control samples from healthy donors and cancer patients. Clones were sequenced by immunoSEQ multiplex PCR, and TCRdb holds only the in-frame ones, with some missing. The ten top clones account for about 2.2%, within a sample of roughly 200,000 clones. Sample: blood. These receptors all stem from a woman in her twenties or thirties in good health. The CDR3 runs from the conserved cysteine through the conserved F or W. The D gene is left open where the match is weak.

v_call	d_call	j_call	cdr3_nt	cdr3_aa
TRBV6-2/TRBV6-3	TRBD2	TRBJ2-5	TGTGCCAGCAGTTACCCGGGACTAGAAGGGGCCCAGTACTTC	CASSYPGLEGAQYF
TRBV9	NA	TRBJ2-1	TGTGCCAGCAGCGTCTGGGCTGTCTCCTACAATGAGCAGTTCTTC	CASSVWAVSYNEQFF
TRBV9	NA	TRBJ1-2	TGTGCCAGCAGCGCAGAGAACTATGGCTACACCTTC	CASSAENYGYTF
TRBV6-4	NA	TRBJ2-1	TGTGCCAGCAGCGCGGGACACGCCGGGGACAATGAGCAGTTCTTC	CASSAGHAGDNEQFF
TRBV3-1/TRBV3-2	NA	TRBJ2-7	TGTGCCAGCAGCCAATATTTTCAGGGAACCACCTACGAGCAGTACTTC	CASSQYFQGTTYEQYF
TRBV6-5	NA	TRBJ1-2	TGTGCCAGCAGGAAAACAGGACAGTCCTATGGCTACACCTTC	CASRKTGQSYGYTF
TRBV19	TRBD1	TRBJ2-1	TGTGCCAGTAGTGGTCCCGGACAGGGGTATCCTGAGCAGTTCTTC	CASSGPGQGYPEQFF
TRBV25-1	TRBD1	TRBJ2-7	TGTGCCAGCAGTGATACCGGGACAGCTTCCTACGAGCAGTACTTC	CASSDTGTASYEQYF
TRBV4-1	NA	TRBJ2-5	TGCGCCAGCAGTCGGGGAGCATTGCAAGAGACCCAGTACTTC	CASSRGALQETQYF
TRBV18	NA	TRBJ2-6	TGTGCCAGCTCTCCGGTCGCCGGGGCCAACGTCCTGACTTTC	CASSPVAGANVLTF
TRBV28	NA	TRBJ1-5	TGTGCCAGCAGACCGGGAGGGGCTGACAATCAGCCCCAGCATTTT	CASRPGGADNQPQHF
TRBV6-5	TRBD1	TRBJ2-7	TGTGCCAGCAGGCCGGGACAGGGGACCTACGAGCAGTACTTC	CASRPGQGTYEQYF
TRBV27	NA	TRBJ1-4	TGTGCCAGCAGTAGGGGCAGGGGAAATCAAAAACTGTTTTTT	CASSRGRGNQKLFF
TRBV10-3	TRBD1	TRBJ1-1	TGTGCCATCAGTGCCCCCGGGACAGGGGTGAACACTGAAGCTTTCTTT	CAISAPGTGVNTEAFF
TRBV18	TRBD1	TRBJ1-1	TGTGCCAGCTCATCCACGATCGACAGGGGAAGCACTGAAGCTTTCTTT	CASSSTIDRGSTEAFF
TRBV6-2/TRBV6-3	NA	TRBJ2-7	TGTGCCAGCAGTTACTCGAATATCTACGAGCAGTACTTC	CASSYSNIYEQYF
TRBV6-5	NA	TRBJ1-3	TGTGCCAGCAGTTCCACCGTTTCGGGCGGAAACACCATATATTTT	CASSSTVSGGNTIYF
TRBV3-1/TRBV3-2	NA	TRBJ2-7	TGTGCCAGCAGCTTCGAGCAGTACTTC	CASSFEQYF
TRBV3-1/TRBV3-2	NA	TRBJ1-5	TGTGCCAGCAGCCAAGATGGCATGCTGGGGCGCAATCAGCCCCAGCATTTT	CASSQDGMLGRNQPQHF
TRBV20-1	NA	TRBJ2-1	TGCAGTGCCCCAGTAAGGGCTGAGCAGTTCTTC	CSAPVRAEQFF
TRBV5-4	NA	TRBJ1-2	TGTGCCAGCAGCCGTGACCTGGGGACCTATGGCTACACCTTC	CASSRDLGTYGYTF
TRBV11-2	NA	TRBJ1-3	TGTGCCAGCAGCTTAGCTTACTTGACAGGTCTGAGAAACACCATATATTTT	CASSLAYLTGLRNTIYF
TRBV28	TRBD1	TRBJ1-1	TGTGCCAGCAGTTTCCAGACAGGGGGCACTACTGAAGCTTTCTTT	CASSFQTGGTTEAFF
TRBV28	NA	TRBJ2-1	TGTGCCAGCATTGCGGGACAAGACCTACGTTACAATGAGCAGTTCTTC	CASIAGQDLRYNEQFF
TRBV7-2	NA	TRBJ2-7	TGTGCCAGCTCACCCGGGTTTCCCTCCTACGAGCAGTACTTC	CASSPGFPSYEQYF
TRBV11-2	TRBD1	TRBJ2-2	TGTGCCGGAACCGACAGGGGGCTGAACACCGGGGAGCTGTTTTTT	CAGTDRGLNTGELFF
TRBV28	NA	TRBJ2-7	TGTGCCAGCAGAACGGGGCCCCTCTACGAGCAGTACTTC	CASRTGPLYEQYF
TRBV27	NA	TRBJ1-4	TGTGCCAGCAATACAGGGAGGTTGGAAGAAAAACTGTTTTTT	CASNTGRLEEKLFF
TRBV7-8	NA	TRBJ1-1	TGTGCCAGCAGCTTAGGGCGGGGGGATGAAGCTTTCTTT	CASSLGRGDEAFF
TRBV28	NA	TRBJ2-7	TGTGCCAGCAAACGACCCACAGGGATCTCCTACGAGCAGTACTTC	CASKRPTGISYEQYF
TRBV6-5	NA	TRBJ1-1	TGTGCCAGCAGTTACTCGGGGGCGCGGAACACTGAAGCTTTCTTT	CASSYSGARNTEAFF
TRBV5-4	TRBD1	TRBJ2-7	TGTGCCAGCAGCTTAGACAGGGTAGTGTACGAGCAGTACTTC	CASSLDRVVYEQYF
TRBV28	TRBD2	TRBJ2-7	TGTGCCAGCAGTTTGATTGAGGGACTAGCGAGGCACGAGCAGTACTTC	CASSLIEGLARHEQYF
TRBV28	NA	TRBJ2-3	TGTGCCAGCAGTTTATTCAGCACAGATACGCAGTATTTT	CASSLFSTDTQYF
TRBV20-1	TRBD2	TRBJ2-7	TGCAGTGCTAGTCACACCCGGCGGGGGGCGGATAACGAGCAGTACTTC	CSASHTRRGADNEQYF
TRBV7-2	TRBD2	TRBJ2-1	TGTGCCGGCAGCTTAGCGGGTGTTGCGGTTGACAATGAGCAGTTCTTC	CAGSLAGVAVDNEQFF
TRBV15	TRBD1	TRBJ1-2	TGTGCCACCAGCAGAGACAGGGGGAACTATGGCTACACCTTC	CATSRDRGNYGYTF
TRBV7-8	TRBD1	TRBJ2-2	TGTGCCAGCATCCTAGACAGGGTTGGCGGGGAGCTGTTTTTT	CASILDRVGGELFF
TRBV28	NA	TRBJ2-7	TGTGCCAGCATCCCCCAAAGGGAAAATACCTACGAGCAGTACTTC	CASIPQRENTYEQYF
TRBV4-3	NA	TRBJ1-2	TGCGCCAGCAGCCAAGATCCGGGGCGGGGGTATGGCTACACCTTC	CASSQDPGRGYGYTF
TRBV5-4	NA	TRBJ2-7	TGTGCCAGCAGCTTGAGTAGGTCCTCCTACGAGCAGTACTTC	CASSLSRSSYEQYF
TRBV28	NA	TRBJ1-3	TGTGCCAGCAGCCCTCCACAGGGAAACACCATATATTTT	CASSPPQGNTIYF
TRBV11-3	TRBD1	TRBJ2-2	TGTGCCAGCAGCTTAGATCAATCCGGGACAGGGAACACCGGGGAGCTGTTTTTT	CASSLDQSGTGNTGELFF